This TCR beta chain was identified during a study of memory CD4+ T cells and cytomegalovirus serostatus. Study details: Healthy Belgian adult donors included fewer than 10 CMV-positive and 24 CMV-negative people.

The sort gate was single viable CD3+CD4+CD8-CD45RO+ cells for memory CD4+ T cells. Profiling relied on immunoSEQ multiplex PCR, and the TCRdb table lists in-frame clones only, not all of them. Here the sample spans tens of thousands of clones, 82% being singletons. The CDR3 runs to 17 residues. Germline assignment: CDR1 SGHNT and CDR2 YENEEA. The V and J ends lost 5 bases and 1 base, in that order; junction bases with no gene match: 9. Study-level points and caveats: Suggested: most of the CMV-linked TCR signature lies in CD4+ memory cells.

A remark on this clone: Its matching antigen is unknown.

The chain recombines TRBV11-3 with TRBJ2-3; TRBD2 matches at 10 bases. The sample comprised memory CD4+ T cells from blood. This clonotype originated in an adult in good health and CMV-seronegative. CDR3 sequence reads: CASSRGLAARGTDTQYF. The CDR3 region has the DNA TGTGCCAGCAGCCGAGGACTAGCGGCACGCGGCACAGATACGCAGTATTTT.